The 17 T cell receptor beta chains below were found in one sample sequenced in a study of blood T cell repertoires in COVID-19. Clones were sequenced by immunoSEQ multiplex PCR, and TCRdb holds only the in-frame ones, with some missing. Altogether around 310,000 clones are present, about 90% being singletons, with the ten largest covering 1%. Sequenced input: peripheral blood. The receptor source for this set is a woman in her 40s with COVID-19, enrolled during active disease.

This clone was recorded only once. This chain connects TRBV5-1 to TRBJ1-2; D may be TRBD1 (5 bases). The CDR3 consists of 17 residues. V shed 4 bases and J shed 0 bases, with 19 bases lying between them. From germline, CDR1 is SGHRS and CDR2 YFSETQ. Here the CDR3 reads CASSTGTVTAANYGYTF. CDR3 DNA sequence: TGCGCCAGCAGCACCGGAACTGTGACAGCTGCTAACTATGGCTACACCTTC.

The CDR3 loop reads CASSFSNTGELFF. CDR3 DNA sequence: TGTGCCAGCAGTTTCTCGAACACCGGGGAGCTGTTTTTT. The chain links TRBV28 to TRBJ2-2; D gene ambiguous. The CDR3 covers 13 residues. V gave up 3 bases and J gave up 0 bases, with 2 bases separating them. The germline CDR1 and CDR2 sequences are MDHEN and SYDVKM. Drawing the rest from reference TRBV28 and TRBJ2-2, the complete variable domain is DVKVTQSSRYLVKRTGEKVFLECVQDMDHENMFWYRQDPGLGLRLIYFSYDVKMKEKGDIPEGYSVSREKKERFSLILESASTNQTSMYLCASSFSNTGELFFGEGSRLTVL.

With regard to this clone: One end of the junction fails to match germline, which may point to a read error. The chain joins TRBV7-2 to TRBJ1-2, with TRBD1 matching over 7 bases. Germline V gene sequence: CDR1 SGHTA, CDR2 FQGNSA. This CDR3 contains 14 residues. CDR3 bases: TGTGCCAGCAGATTAGCCAGGGGGAACTATGGCTACACCTTC. Protein: CASRLARGNYGYTF.

The chain joins TRBV11-2 to TRBJ1-2, with D tentatively TRBD1 (5 bases). Germline V lookup: CDR1 SGHAT, CDR2 FQNNGV. Trimming left V 5 bases short and J 8 bases short, with 21 bases between. The CDR3 has 15 amino acids. CDR3 loop: CASSRTETAQRGYTF. The CDR3 nucleotides are TGTGCCAGCAGCCGAACCGAGACAGCCCAAAGGGGCTACACCTTC.

The chain joins TRBV6-2 or TRBV6-3 to TRBJ1-1; D not certain. Trimming took off 2 bases at V and 6 bases at J, with 19 bases between the two ends. CDR1 MNHEY and CDR2 SVGEGT come from the germline V gene. This CDR3 is 16 amino acids long. The CDR3 DNA reads TGTGCCAGCAGTTACCTTTCACCTGCGGGGAGTGCTGAAGCTTTCTTT. Its translation: CASSYLSPAGSAEAFF.

The V gene is TRBV4-1, the J gene TRBJ2-6, with 7 bases that match TRBD1. The ends lost 3 bases at V and 2 bases at J; junction bases unmatched: 10. Germline CDR1 reads MGHRA; CDR2 reads YSYEKL. There are 18 residues in the CDR3. CDR3 residues: CASSQLQGILTGANVLTF. Here the CDR3 DNA reads TGCGCCAGCAGCCAGCTACAGGGGATATTAACTGGGGCCAACGTCCTGACTTTC.

The V call is TRBV19, the J call TRBJ1-5, with D maybe TRBD1 (6 bases). The CDR3 is made up of 16 amino acids. Trimming shortened V by 5 bases and J by 0 bases, and 14 bases separated the two germline ends. Looked up from germline, CDR1 is LNHDA and CDR2 is SQIVND (reference sequence). The CDR3 bases are TGTGCCAGTAGTGCCTGGACAGTATTTAGCAATCAGCCCCAGCATTTT. Amino acid sequence: CASSAWTVFSNQPQHF. The whole variable domain, filled in from reference TRBV19 and TRBJ1-5, reads DGGITQSPKYLFRKEGQNVTLSCEQNLNHDAMYWYRQDPGQGLRLIYYSQIVNDFQKGDIAEGYSVSREKKESFPLTVTSAQKNPTAFYLCASSAWTVFSNQPQHFGDGTRLSIL.

The genes are TRBV9 and TRBJ2-1, with 9 nucleotides matching TRBD2. J was trimmed by 7 bases and V by 9 bases; bases with no gene match: 8. The length of the CDR3 is 13 residues. In germline, CDR1 is SGDLS, CDR2 YYNGEE. CDR3 DNA sequence: TGTGCCACTTCGCGGGGGGGCATAAATGAGCAGTTCTTC. Its translation is CATSRGGINEQFF.

This rearrangement joins TRBV7-3 to TRBJ1-1, with TRBD1 as a possible D gene (5 bases). The CDR3 has 14 residues. V lost 1 base and J 4 bases, leaving 10 bases between the germline ends. Germline V gene sequence: CDR1 SGHTA, CDR2 FQGTGA. CDR3 loop: CASSLRQGSTEAFF. The CDR3 DNA follows: TGTGCCAGCAGCTTAAGGCAGGGCTCCACTGAAGCTTTCTTT.

This chain links TRBV7-9 with TRBJ2-3; 12 nucleotides align to TRBD1. The V and J ends lost 4 bases and 4 bases, in that order; junction bases with no gene match: 3. The CDR3 loop spans 15 amino acids. The germline V gene encodes CDR1 SEHNR and CDR2 FQNEAQ (reference sequence). CDR3 in DNA: TGTGCCAGCAGCTCGGGACAGGGGGCCTCAGATACGCAGTATTTT. Amino acids: CASSSGQGASDTQYF.

The chain is built from TRBV10-2 and TRBJ2-7; D is uncertain. This CDR3 has 11 amino acids. Germline V lookup: CDR1 WSHSY, CDR2 SAAADI. Trimming cost V 0 bases and J 7 bases, with 4 bases left between them. The CDR3 reads CASSESQEQYF. CDR3 nucleotides: TGCGCCAGCAGTGAGTCCCAAGAGCAGTACTTC.

This clone was picked up one time. CDR3 sequence (DNA): TGTGCCATCAGTGCTGGGACAGGGGTCTGGAACACTGAAGCTTTCTTT. This sequence encodes CAISAGTGVWNTEAFF. The chain is built from TRBV10-3 and TRBJ1-1; 10 bases agree with TRBD1. Looked up from germline, CDR1 is ENHRY and CDR2 is SYGVKD. The length of the CDR3 is 16 residues. J gave up 1 base and V 4 bases, and 6 bases lay outside the gene matches.

The V and J genes are TRBV9 and TRBJ2-3; TRBD2 matches at 10 bases. Germline CDR1 SGDLS, CDR2 YYNGEE. V lost 0 bases to trimming and J lost 2 bases; unmatched junction nucleotides: 6. The CDR3 runs 17 residues. CDR3 residues: CASSVVPSGGLTDTQYF. The DNA for the CDR3 is TGTGCCAGCAGCGTAGTCCCTAGCGGGGGCCTCACAGATACGCAGTATTTT. The full variable domain, completed using reference TRBV9 and TRBJ2-3, is DSGVTQTPKHLITATGQRVTLRCSPRSGDLSVYWYQQSLDQGLQFLIQYYNGEERAKGNILERFSAQQFPDLHSELNLSSLELGDSALYFCASSVVPSGGLTDTQYFGPGTRLTVL.

The chain combines TRBV27 with TRBJ2-7, with D perhaps TRBD1 (5 bases). Germline lookup yields CDR1 MNHEY and CDR2 SMNVEV (reference sequence). The length of the CDR3 is 14 residues. V was cut by 2 bases and J by 1 base, with 9 bases left in between. The CDR3 spells CASSLGASSYEQYF. For the CDR3, the DNA is TGTGCCAGCAGTTTAGGGGCTAGTTCCTACGAGCAGTACTTC.

The chain is built from TRBV19 and TRBJ2-2; 7 bases match TRBD2. The CDR3 runs 15 residues. Germline V gene lookup returns CDR1 LNHDA and CDR2 SQIVND (reference sequence). V was clipped by 5 bases and J by 1 base; unmatched bases: 4. CDR3 sequence reads: CASSDPGGNTGELFF. For the CDR3, the DNA is TGTGCCAGTAGTGACCCGGGGGGGAACACCGGGGAGCTGTTTTTT.

The rearrangement links TRBV7-2 to TRBJ2-1; D gene unclear. Between the trimmed V and J ends, which lost 5 bases and 7 bases, there was a span of 21 bases. Per the germline V gene, CDR1 is SGHTA and CDR2 is FQGNSA. CDR3 length: 16 residues. CDR3 nucleotides: TGTGCCAGCAGCATAGGAGACATCCCTACCAGGAATGAGCAGTTCTTC. Its protein is CASSIGDIPTRNEQFF.

This clone was found once. The chain recombines TRBV18 with TRBJ1-1; a possible D gene is TRBD1 (6 bases). This CDR3 is built from 14 residues. From germline, CDR1 is KGHSH and CDR2 LQKENI. The germline V and J ends were trimmed by 0 bases and 7 bases, with 12 bases remaining between them. CDR3: CASSPPIQGSEAFF. Here the CDR3 DNA reads TGTGCCAGCTCACCACCAATACAGGGTAGTGAAGCTTTCTTT.